This paragraph covers one TCR beta chain sequence. Its specificity is not known. Trimming removed 5 bases from V and 2 bases from J, with 11 bases in between. The CDR3 covers 13 residues. Germline CDR1 DFQATT, CDR2 SNEGSKA (reference sequence). This specimen comes from a study of T-cell memory formation after mild COVID-19. Overall study findings and caveats: In second-wave clones peaking day 37, SARS-CoV-2 specificity remained unconfirmed. While clones contracting from day 15 to 85 were balanced between CD4 and CD8, later expanders leaned CD4+. Contracting CD4+ clones lay largely in CM and EM, with CD8+ ones residing in EMRA.

TCR alpha and TCR beta cDNA libraries carrying sample barcodes and UMIs were produced by 5'RACE using constant-segment primers. In TCRdb, the 5' RACE reads were re-called with MiXCR into one record per CDR3 protein. The sample holds about 320,000 distinct CDR3 sequences, 13% to 15% seen once. Sequenced material: PBMCs or a T cell subset sorted from them (not recorded which). The rearrangement uses TRBV20-1 and TRBJ2-3, with D perhaps matching TRBD1 (5 bases). The TCR sequence derives from a man in his late teens or twenties who had mild COVID-19 (a few samples of this study predate the infection). Cell type and time point are not known. CDR3 in amino acids: CSAGAPPTDTQYF. The CDR3 DNA is TGCAGTGCTGGGGCTCCTCCCACAGATACGCAGTATTTT.